The entry below gives a single T cell receptor beta chain sequence along with its context. The antigen is unknown. TCRdb's table, derived via immunoSEQ multiplex PCR, lists solely in-frame clones and lacks some. Of nearly 85,000 clones detected, approximately 88% appear once; the ten largest clones hold less than 2%. Per germline, CDR1 SGHTS and CDR2 YDEGEE. The V and J ends lost 3 bases and 2 bases respectively, with 9 bases between them. The CDR3 consists of 13 residues. The entry originates in a study of siplizumab effects on memory and regulatory T cells. General observations from the study: Phenotypic classification as naive or memory proved unattainable for roughly 75-97% of proliferating CD4+ or CD8+ clones. Sequences that were alloreactive and traceable to unstimulated CD4+ memory cells were significantly reduced by siplizumab. Apparently key alloresponse contributors, naive T cells also seemed more diverse than memory cells. In siplizumab conditions, mappable alloreactive CD4+ clones averaged roughly 66% Treg-derived, against approximately 27% in controls.

The clonotype was recovered from a human donor in good health. V and J are TRBV5-8 and TRBJ2-7, with D maybe TRBD2 (6 bases). Sequenced material: Tregs sorted from blood. CDR3 coding DNA: TGTGCCAGCAGCTCTTCGGGGGCCTACGAGCAGTACTTC. It is translated as CASSSSGAYEQYF.